This T cell receptor beta chain is from a study of T cell changes during pregnancy in multiple sclerosis. From germline, CDR1 is SGHNT and CDR2 YYREEE (reference sequence). The length of the CDR3 is 17 residues. The trim removed 4 bases at V and 4 bases at J, leaving 14 bases unmatched. The protocol was immunoSEQ multiplex PCR, while the TCRdb copy is restricted to in-frame clones and leaves out a portion. The repertoire includes tens of thousands of clones, around 94% of them detected once, and approximately 0.67% sits in the top ten. The sequence derives from a female donor with multiple sclerosis, enrolled in a pregnancy study. The chain links TRBV5-4 to TRBJ2-1; 7 bases line up with TRBD2. The material was CD4+ T cells from peripheral blood mononuclear cells, obtained in the third trimester of pregnancy. The DNA for the CDR3 is TGTGCCAGCAGCCCCCGGTCCCCAGCGGGATTTTACAATGAGCAGTTCTTC. Protein product: CASSPRSPAGFYNEQFF. Full variable domain (rest looked up from reference TRBV5-4 and TRBJ2-1): ETGVTQSPTHLIKTRGQQVTLRCSSQSGHNTVSWYQQALGQGPQFIFQYYREEENGRGNFPPRFSGLQFPNYSSELNVNALELDDSALYLCASSPRSPAGFYNEQFFGPGTRLTVL.